This T cell receptor beta chain appears in the sequencing data of a study of OX40 agonist ivuxolimab in advanced cancers. About the research overall: Hepatocellular carcinoma, melanoma, renal cell or head and neck cancer occurred in dose-escalation patients.

Study-level points and caveats: A proportion of nonresponders additionally exhibited low normalized T-cell clonal expansion.

Notes on this clone: Its antigen is undetermined.

The method was immunoSEQ multiplex PCR; TCRdb's version includes in-frame clones alone and lacks a portion of them. The sample includes about 44,000 clones, 65% to 85% of them seen just once. Trimming shortened V by 1 base and J by 2 bases, and 18 bases separated the two germline ends. Germline V CDR1 and CDR2: SGHDT, YYEEEE. The CDR3 consists of 17 residues. The rearrangement joins TRBV5-6 to TRBJ1-1; D call uncertain. The starting material was CD4+ or CD8+ T cells sorted from blood, obtained in a trial of the OX40 agonist ivuxolimab. The receptor's source is an adult with an advanced solid tumor such as melanoma, head and neck, liver or kidney cancer. This chain's CDR3 is CASSLWPLGPINTEAFF. The CDR3 coding sequence is TGTGCCAGCAGCTTGTGGCCGCTGGGTCCAATTAACACTGAAGCTTTCTTT.